Below are 15 T cell receptor beta chains sequenced from a single sample in a study of blood T cells in healthy people across ages. Through a sample-barcoded 5' primer and a J-beta primer mix, a second PCR was run for roughly 7 to 11 cycles. TCRdb re-called the 5' RACE reads with MiXCR, one entry per CDR3 protein. The table records over 500,000 distinct CDR3 sequences, about a quarter of them present only once. The data also belong to a second study, concerning T cells of mothers and their children.

Sequencing input: blood. These TCRs come from a boy younger than 10 in good health.

This clonotype was observed a few times. V and J are TRBV7-9 and TRBJ2-3; tentative D call: TRBD2 (6 bases). Germline V gene data show CDR1 as SEHNR and CDR2 as FQNEAQ (reference sequence). The CDR3 sequence is 15 residues long. Trimming removed 3 bases at V and 5 bases at J, with 15 bases between. CDR3 protein: CASSFAASVQDTQYF. The CDR3, as DNA: TGTGCCAGCAGCTTTGCGGCTAGCGTCCAAGATACGCAGTATTTT.

This clonotype was counted a few times. The chain recombines TRBV2 with TRBJ2-1; 7 positions match TRBD1. Unmatched junction bases numbered 12, after V lost 3 bases and J lost 4 bases. CDR1 is SNHLY, CDR2 FYNNEI, per germline. This CDR3 contains 17 residues. The CDR3 coding sequence is TGTGCCAGCAGTGAGTTTGGACAGGTCGCTATATACAATGAGCAGTTCTTC. Its translation: CASSEFGQVAIYNEQFF.

This clonotype was seen many times. The CDR3 reads CASSLFGGLAESETQYF. In nucleotides, the CDR3 is TGTGCCAGCAGTTTATTTGGAGGATTAGCGGAGTCGGAGACCCAGTACTTC. V is TRBV27 and J is TRBJ2-5; D is perhaps TRBD2 (6 bases). CDR1 and CDR2 from the germline V gene are MNHEY and SMNVEV (reference sequence). The germline V and J ends were trimmed by 1 base and 5 bases, with 20 bases remaining between them. The CDR3 extends over 17 amino acids.

This clonotype turned up a few times. The chain has TRBV2 and TRBJ2-7; TRBD1 agrees at 9 bases. Germline values: CDR1 SNHLY, CDR2 FYNNEI. Trimming removed 2 bases from V and 3 bases from J; junction bases left unmatched: 2. The CDR3 covers 14 residues. For the CDR3, the DNA is TGTGCCAGCAGTGAATTGGGACAGGGCTACGAGCAGTACTTC. Amino acids: CASSELGQGYEQYF.

The chain employs TRBV10-3 and TRBJ2-2, with TRBD2 matching over 12 bases. V gave up 5 bases and J gave up 8 bases; unmatched junction bases: 6. CDR3 length: 15 amino acids. Germline V gene data show CDR1 as ENHRY and CDR2 as SYGVKD. CDR3 sequence reads: CAISRTSGIGGELFF. Here the CDR3 DNA reads TGTGCCATCAGTCGGACTAGCGGGATCGGGGGGGAGCTGTTTTTT.

Only a few counts were recorded for this clonotype. V and J are TRBV29-1 and TRBJ2-5; the match to TRBD1 covers 8 bases. The CDR3 spans 15 residues. CDR1 and CDR2 (germline): SQVTM, ANQGSEA. The J segment lost 0 bases and the V segment lost 6 bases, leaving 9 bases of the junction unmatched. CDR3 in amino acids: CSVEGADRDQETQYF. The CDR3 coding sequence is TGCAGCGTCGAGGGAGCGGACAGGGACCAAGAGACCCAGTACTTC. The variable domain in full, completed from reference TRBV29-1 and TRBJ2-5, reads SAVISQKPSRDICQRGTSLTIQCQVDSQVTMMFWYRQQPGQSLTLIATANQGSEATYESGFVIDKFPISRPNLTFSTLTVSNMSPEDSSIYLCSVEGADRDQETQYFGPGTRLLVL.

The chain joins TRBV12-3 or TRBV12-4 to TRBJ2-7; D uncertain. V was trimmed by 6 bases and J by 3 bases, leaving 9 bases between them. This CDR3 spans 12 amino acids. CDR3 loop: CASRPQSYEQYF. Here the CDR3 DNA reads TGTGCCAGCAGACCTCAGAGCTACGAGCAGTACTTC.

The rearrangement joins TRBV7-2 to TRBJ2-7, with TRBD2 matching over 7 bases. Looked up from germline, CDR1 is SGHTA and CDR2 is FQGNSA. CDR3 size: 15 residues. V was pared by 0 bases and J by 0 bases, with 2 bases of the junction left unmatched. CDR3 in amino acids: CASSLAGGDSYEQYF. Here the CDR3 DNA reads TGTGCCAGCAGCTTAGCGGGAGGGGACTCCTACGAGCAGTACTTC.

This chain uses TRBV29-1 with TRBJ2-5, with TRBD1 matching over 10 bases. The trim removed 5 bases at V and 5 bases at J, leaving 8 bases unmatched. Germline-derived CDR1 and CDR2 are SQVTM and ANQGSEA. CDR3 size: 14 residues. The CDR3 bases are TGCAGCGTTCAGGACAGGGGGTTGTCGGAGACCCAGTACTTC. Its translation is CSVQDRGLSETQYF.

This sequence joins TRBV12-3 or TRBV12-4 and TRBJ2-3; 12 bases fit TRBD1. With 10 bases clipped from V and 5 bases from J, the junction kept 7 bases outside the gene matches. The CDR3 covers 14 residues. CDR3 coding DNA: TGTGCCATCCGGGGACAGGGGGCGGGAGATACGCAGTATTTT. This encodes CAIRGQGAGDTQYF.

V and J are TRBV12-3 or TRBV12-4 and TRBJ2-2; D is ambiguous. The CDR3 has 12 residues. With 3 bases removed from V and 11 bases from J, the gap between germline ends came to 10 bases. CDR3 sequence (DNA): TGTGCCAGCAGTTTCGACACGGTTGAGCTGTTTTTT. It yields the protein CASSFDTVELFF.

The chain uses TRBV20-1 and TRBJ2-1, with 11 nucleotides matching TRBD2. There are 15 residues in the CDR3. The V gene's germline CDR1 is DFQATT and CDR2 SNEGSKA (reference sequence). V dropped 5 bases and J dropped 3; count of bases not matched to a gene: 6. CDR3 region: CSASSTSGGYNEQFF. For the CDR3, the DNA is TGCAGTGCTTCCTCTACTAGCGGGGGCTACAATGAGCAGTTCTTC.

This clonotype was recorded a few times. The J gene is TRBJ2-2, the V gene TRBV7-8, with TRBD1 matching 8 bases. Trimming took 7 bases from V and 4 from J; bases not matched to a gene: 17. This CDR3 spans 18 amino acids. Germline lookup yields CDR1 SGHVS and CDR2 FQNEAQ. The chain's CDR3 is CASTPWPRGQRGTGELFF. The CDR3 region has the DNA TGTGCCAGCACTCCTTGGCCCAGGGGGCAAAGGGGCACCGGGGAGCTGTTTTTT.

This clonotype occurred a few times. The chain is built from TRBV6-5 and TRBJ1-2; the match to TRBD1 covers 11 bases. Germline V lookup: CDR1 MNHEY, CDR2 SVGAGI. There are 13 residues in the CDR3. V trimming: 5 bases; J trimming: 5 bases; junction bases outside the gene matches: 1. The CDR3 DNA is TGTGCCAGCAGTAGGGACAGGGGGTATGGCTACACCTTC. Translated: CASSRDRGYGYTF.

The chain links TRBV20-1 to TRBJ1-2; 7 bases agree with TRBD1. This CDR3 region has 14 residues. The V gene end was trimmed by 6 bases and the J gene end by 5 bases; junction bases not matched to a gene: 12. The germline V gene encodes CDR1 DFQATT and CDR2 SNEGSKA (reference sequence). Written as DNA, the CDR3 is TGCAGTGCGGGGGCTCGACAGGGCGCTTATGGCTACACCTTC. The encoded protein is CSAGARQGAYGYTF.